The next 24 T cell receptor beta chains were all read from a single sample in a study of control samples from healthy donors and cancer patients. TCRdb's copy holds only in-frame clones and misses some; the assay was immunoSEQ multiplex PCR. This sample carries 65,000 to 70,000 clones, around four fifths of them seen once, and the ten largest clones take 2.9%. Material: PBMCs. The receptors derive from a woman aged 45-60 years with lung cancer.

The V call is TRBV3-1 (or the pseudogene TRBV3-2), the J call TRBJ1-2, with TRBD1 matching over 9 bases. V lost 4 bases to trimming and J lost 4 bases; unmatched junction nucleotides: 7. The CDR3 has 15 amino acids. CDR1 and CDR2 from the germline V gene are LGHDT and YNNKEL (reference sequence). CDR3: CASSRQTGGAYGYTF. The CDR3 region has the DNA TGTGCCAGCAGCCGTCAGACAGGGGGGGCCTATGGCTACACCTTC.

J is TRBJ2-4 and V is TRBV3-1 (or the pseudogene TRBV3-2), with a possible D match to TRBD2 (6 bases). The CDR3 is made up of 18 amino acids. V was clipped by 1 base and J by 6 bases, with 22 bases between them. In germline, CDR1 is LGHDT, CDR2 YNNKEL (reference sequence). The CDR3 protein is CASSQGRTTSFDRNIQYF. The CDR3 nucleotides read TGTGCCAGCAGCCAAGGCCGGACTACTTCATTCGACCGAAACATTCAGTACTTC.

This clone is labeled as medium-sized. The V gene is TRBV6-6, the J gene TRBJ2-7, with TRBD1 matching 7 bases. Germline CDR1 reads MNHNY; CDR2 reads SVGAGI (reference sequence). The CDR3 consists of 14 residues. With 5 bases clipped from V and 3 bases from J, the junction kept 7 bases outside the gene matches. The CDR3 sequence: CASSLETGNYEQYF. The DNA for the CDR3 is TGTGCCAGCAGTCTAGAGACAGGGAACTACGAGCAGTACTTC.

V gene TRBV30 combines with J gene TRBJ2-7; D may be TRBD1 (6 bases). The V gene's germline CDR1 is GTSNPN and CDR2 SVGIG (reference sequence). Trimming stripped 3 bases from V and 2 bases from J, with 20 bases between. The CDR3 runs to 16 residues. The CDR3 reads CAWRGVGTKSTYEQYF. CDR3 DNA sequence: TGTGCCTGGAGGGGGGTCGGGACAAAATCCACCTACGAGCAGTACTTC. Variable domain in full (rest from reference TRBV30 and TRBJ2-7): SQTIHQWPATLVQPVGSPLSLECTVEGTSNPNLYWYRQAAGRGLQLLFYSVGIGQISSEVPQNLSASRPQDRQFILSSKKLLLSDSGFYLCAWRGVGTKSTYEQYFGPGTRLTVT.

The genes are TRBV6-2 or TRBV6-3 and TRBJ1-1; 8 positions match TRBD1. The CDR3 is made up of 13 amino acids. Unmatched junction bases numbered 7, after V lost 0 bases and J lost 13 bases. Germline V gene data show CDR1 as MNHEY and CDR2 as SVGEGT. The CDR3 spells CASSYSEGQGIFF. CDR3 in DNA: TGTGCCAGCAGTTACTCAGAAGGACAGGGAATTTTCTTT.

The chain recombines TRBV10-1 with TRBJ1-1, with no clear D. The germline V and J ends were trimmed by 4 bases and 2 bases, with 11 bases remaining between them. The V gene's germline CDR1 is WNHNN and CDR2 SYGVQD (reference sequence). CDR3 length: 14 amino acids. The CDR3 loop is CASSVSAANTEAFF. The CDR3 coding sequence is TGCGCCAGCAGTGTATCGGCAGCTAACACTGAAGCTTTCTTT.

The genes are TRBV14 and TRBJ1-1, with D perhaps TRBD1 (5 bases). Germline assignment: CDR1 SGHDN and CDR2 FVKESK. Deletions cut 4 bases from V and 5 bases from J, with 14 bases between. The CDR3 runs 14 residues. The CDR3: CASSPQDPNTEAFF. CDR3 sequence (DNA): TGTGCCAGCAGCCCACAGGACCCGAATACTGAAGCTTTCTTT.

The rearrangement uses TRBV7-9 and TRBJ1-3, with D unclear. V lost 1 base to trimming and J lost 4 bases, with 11 bases between them. The CDR3 loop spans 15 amino acids. CDR1 and CDR2 (germline): SEHNR, FQNEAQ (reference sequence). The CDR3 sequence: CASSLGPISGNTIYF. The CDR3 DNA reads TGTGCCAGCAGCTTAGGGCCTATCTCAGGAAACACCATATATTTT. Full variable domain (missing parts from reference TRBV7-9 and TRBJ1-3): DTGVSQNPRHKITKRGQNVTFRCDPISEHNRLYWYRQTLGQGPEFLTYFQNEAQLEKSRLLSDRFSAERPKGSFSTLEIQRTEQGDSAMYLCASSLGPISGNTIYFGEGSWLTVV.

V and J are TRBV27 and TRBJ2-1; 8 bases line up with TRBD2. The CDR3 consists of 14 residues. CDR1 is MNHEY and CDR2 is SMNVEV in the germline V gene (reference sequence). The V segment lost 6 bases and the J segment 6 bases; nucleotides outside the gene matches: 7. As DNA, the CDR3 is TGTGCCAGCAGAACTGGACTAGCAGGCAATGAGCAGTTCTTC. Its translation is CASRTGLAGNEQFF.

This chain uses TRBV28 with TRBJ1-1, with 9 bases that match TRBD1. Germline V gene lookup returns CDR1 MDHEN and CDR2 SYDVKM. This CDR3 has 16 amino acids. V lost 6 bases and J lost 4; bases outside the gene matches: 12. In nucleotides, the CDR3 is TGTGCCAGCAGACTTTTGACAGGGGGAGGTGGCACTGAAGCTTTCTTT. Translated: CASRLLTGGGGTEAFF.

The rearrangement links TRBV4-2 to TRBJ1-2; no firm D call. From germline, CDR1 is LGHNA and CDR2 YNFKEQ. Between the trimmed V and J ends, which lost 0 bases and 5 bases, there was a span of 13 bases. The CDR3 contains 15 residues. The CDR3 nucleotides are TGTGCCAGCAGCCAAGATGAGGGCTCTGGATATGGCTACACCTTC. Amino acid sequence: CASSQDEGSGYGYTF.

The rearrangement uses TRBV20-1 and TRBJ1-1; D remains ambiguous. Germline V gene lookup returns CDR1 DFQATT and CDR2 SNEGSKA (reference sequence). The CDR3 consists of 11 residues. With 5 bases removed from V and 6 bases from J, the gap between germline ends came to 10 bases. The CDR3 nucleotides read TGCAGTGCTTACGACCAGCCTGAAGCTTTCTTT. Residues: CSAYDQPEAFF.

The CDR3 DNA reads TGCAGCGTTGAACGACGGGACTATGGCTACACCTTC. Its protein is CSVERRDYGYTF. V usage is TRBV29-1 and J usage is TRBJ1-2; no definite D call. V was pared by 2 bases and J by 3 bases, with 7 bases between. Germline CDR1 is SQVTM and CDR2 is ANQGSEA. This CDR3 comprises 12 residues.

V and J are TRBV13 and TRBJ1-2; D is unresolved. The CDR3 spans 12 residues. Germline lookup yields CDR1 PRHDT and CDR2 FYEKMQ (reference sequence). V was trimmed by 5 bases and J by 7 bases, leaving 11 bases between them. The CDR3 loop reads CASSVYGGGYTF. For the CDR3, the DNA is TGTGCCAGCAGCGTTTACGGTGGTGGCTACACCTTC.

V gene TRBV27 combines with J gene TRBJ2-7; 8 bases match TRBD2. The trim removed 6 bases at V and 4 bases at J, leaving 14 bases unmatched. The germline CDR1 and CDR2 sequences are MNHEY and SMNVEV (reference sequence). The CDR3 covers 16 residues. The CDR3 sequence is CASSLLWAGGDYEQYF. CDR3 in DNA: TGTGCCAGCAGCCTCCTCTGGGCGGGGGGCGATTACGAGCAGTACTTC.

V usage is TRBV5-5 and J usage is TRBJ1-3; weak D call: TRBD1 (5 bases). Germline V CDR1 and CDR2: SGHKS, YYEKEE (reference sequence). The germline V and J ends were trimmed by 1 base and 3 bases, with 11 bases remaining between them. CDR3 length: 15 amino acids. CDR3 bases: TGTGCCAGCAGCTTGTTCCAGGGTAGTGGAAACACCATATATTTT. The encoded protein is CASSLFQGSGNTIYF. The full variable domain, rest sourced from reference TRBV5-5 and TRBJ1-3, is DAGVTQSPTHLIKTRGQQVTLRCSPISGHKSVSWYQQVLGQGPQFIFQYYEKEERGRGNFPDRFSARQFPNYSSELNVNALLLGDSALYLCASSLFQGSGNTIYFGEGSWLTVV.

The V gene is TRBV18, the J gene TRBJ2-5; 7 bases are shared with TRBD2. The V gene end was trimmed by 3 bases and the J gene end by 2 bases; junction bases not matched to a gene: 0. The length of the CDR3 is 13 residues. Germline loops: CDR1 KGHSH, CDR2 LQKENI. CDR3 sequence (DNA): TGTGCCAGCTCACCGGGACTACAAGAGACCCAGTACTTC. Encoded protein: CASSPGLQETQYF.

The chain uses TRBV7-2 and TRBJ1-6; D remains ambiguous. Trimming shortened V by 1 base and J by 10 bases, and 23 bases separated the two germline ends. The germline V gene has CDR1 SGHTA and CDR2 FQGNSA. This CDR3 is built from 18 residues. The CDR3 coding sequence is TGTGCCAGCAGCTTAGGAGGTGGAGGGAGATCGGGAAACTCACCCCTCCACTTT. Protein: CASSLGGGGRSGNSPLHF.

The V gene is TRBV7-2, the J gene TRBJ2-7; either TRBD1 or TRBD2 may fit D (5 bases each). Trimming shortened V by 5 bases and J by 0 bases, and 14 bases separated the two germline ends. In germline, CDR1 is SGHTA, CDR2 FQGNSA. The CDR3 extends over 15 amino acids. CDR3 bases: TGTGCCAGCAGCCCTACCGGGACGGTCTCCTACGAGCAGTACTTC. This translates into CASSPTGTVSYEQYF.

CDR3 loop: CASSLSGQSEAFF. CDR3 coding DNA: TGTGCCAGCAGTTTATCGGGACAGTCGGAAGCTTTCTTT. The chain links TRBV27 to TRBJ1-1; the match to TRBD1 covers 7 bases. From germline, CDR1 is MNHEY and CDR2 SMNVEV (reference sequence). V trimming: 0 bases; J trimming: 8 bases; junction bases outside the gene matches: 3. This CDR3 is 13 amino acids long.

The chain employs TRBV7-9 and TRBJ1-1; tentatively, D is TRBD1 (6 bases). This CDR3 is 16 amino acids long. Germline CDR1 is SEHNR and CDR2 is FQNEAQ (reference sequence). Trimming removed 4 bases from V and 4 bases from J, with 19 bases in between. CDR3 amino acids: CASSSLGRQGITEAFF. The CDR3 nucleotides are TGTGCCAGCAGCTCTCTAGGAAGGCAGGGGATCACTGAAGCTTTCTTT.

The chain uses TRBV7-2 and TRBJ2-5; weak D call: TRBD2 (6 bases). This CDR3 is 13 amino acids long. The V gene lost 4 bases and the J gene lost 5 bases, with 11 bases spanning the gap. Germline CDR1 and CDR2: SGHTA and FQGNSA. This CDR3 reads CASSSGGGETQYF. CDR3 in DNA: TGTGCCAGCAGCTCCGGGGGTGGGGAGACCCAGTACTTC.

The V and J genes are TRBV5-1 and TRBJ2-7; 7 bases agree with TRBD1. The CDR3 sequence is 15 residues long. With V trimmed by 0 bases and J by 1 base, 4 bases remained unmatched. CDR1 SGHRS and CDR2 YFSETQ come from the germline V gene. CDR3 loop: CASSLAQGNSYEQYF. The CDR3 nucleotides are TGCGCCAGCAGCTTGGCACAGGGGAATTCCTACGAGCAGTACTTC. The full variable domain, rest sourced from reference TRBV5-1 and TRBJ2-7, is KAGVTQTPRYLIKTRGQQVTLSCSPISGHRSVSWYQQTPGQGLQFLFEYFSETQRNKGNFPGRFSGRQFSNSRSEMNVSTLELGDSALYLCASSLAQGNSYEQYFGPGTRLTVT.

The chain links TRBV20-1 to TRBJ2-7; either TRBD1 or TRBD2 may fit D (6 bases each). Germline V gene sequence: CDR1 DFQATT, CDR2 SNEGSKA (reference sequence). V shed 3 bases and J shed 0 bases, with 12 bases lying between them. This CDR3 has 14 residues. This CDR3 reads CSASEGGISYEQYF. CDR3 DNA sequence: TGCAGTGCTAGTGAAGGGGGGATCTCCTACGAGCAGTACTTC.